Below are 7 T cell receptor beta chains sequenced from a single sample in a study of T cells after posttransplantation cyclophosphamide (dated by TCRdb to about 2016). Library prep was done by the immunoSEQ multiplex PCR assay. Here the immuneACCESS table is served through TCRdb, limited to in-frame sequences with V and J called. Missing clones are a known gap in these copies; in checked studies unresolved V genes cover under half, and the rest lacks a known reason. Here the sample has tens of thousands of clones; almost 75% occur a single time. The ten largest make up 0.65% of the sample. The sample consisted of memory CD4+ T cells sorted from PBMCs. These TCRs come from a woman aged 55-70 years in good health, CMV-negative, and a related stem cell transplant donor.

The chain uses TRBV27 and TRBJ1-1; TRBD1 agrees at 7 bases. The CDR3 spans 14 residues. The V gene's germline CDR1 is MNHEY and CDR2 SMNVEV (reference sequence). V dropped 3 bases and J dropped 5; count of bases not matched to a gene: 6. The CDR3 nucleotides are TGTGCCAGCAGTTTTAAAGGGGGCGGAACTGAAGCTTTCTTT. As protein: CASSFKGGGTEAFF.

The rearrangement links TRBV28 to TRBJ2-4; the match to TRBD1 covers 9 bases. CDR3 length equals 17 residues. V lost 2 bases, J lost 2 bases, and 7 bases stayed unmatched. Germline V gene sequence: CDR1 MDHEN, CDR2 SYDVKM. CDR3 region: CASSLLGQGLTKNIQYF. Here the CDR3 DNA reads TGTGCCAGCAGTTTACTGGGACAGGGATTAACCAAAAACATTCAGTACTTC.

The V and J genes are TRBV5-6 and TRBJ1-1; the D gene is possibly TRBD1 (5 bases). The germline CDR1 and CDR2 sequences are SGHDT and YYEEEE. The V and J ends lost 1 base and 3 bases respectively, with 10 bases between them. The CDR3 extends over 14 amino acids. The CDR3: CASSLQGGDTEAFF. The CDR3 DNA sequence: TGTGCCAGCAGCTTGCAGGGCGGAGACACTGAAGCTTTCTTT.

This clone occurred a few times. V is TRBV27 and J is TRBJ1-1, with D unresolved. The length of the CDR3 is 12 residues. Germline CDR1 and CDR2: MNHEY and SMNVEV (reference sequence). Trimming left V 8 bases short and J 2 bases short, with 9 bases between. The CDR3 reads CASGRGNTEAFF. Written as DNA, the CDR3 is TGTGCCAGCGGCCGGGGAAACACTGAAGCTTTCTTT.

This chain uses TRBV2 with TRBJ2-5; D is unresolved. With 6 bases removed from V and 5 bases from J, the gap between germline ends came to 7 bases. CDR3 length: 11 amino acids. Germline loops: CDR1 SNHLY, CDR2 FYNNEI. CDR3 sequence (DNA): TGTGCCAGCAGGGTAGTTGAGACCCAGTACTTC. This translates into CASRVVETQYF.

The CDR3 protein is CASSPGRGDTEAFF. The CDR3 coding sequence is TGCGCCAGCAGCCCGGGACGGGGGGACACTGAAGCTTTCTTT. V and J are TRBV5-1 and TRBJ1-1, with D possibly being TRBD1 (5 bases). The V gene lost 4 bases and the J gene lost 3 bases, with 13 bases spanning the gap. CDR3 length equals 14 residues. Germline loops: CDR1 SGHRS, CDR2 YFSETQ.

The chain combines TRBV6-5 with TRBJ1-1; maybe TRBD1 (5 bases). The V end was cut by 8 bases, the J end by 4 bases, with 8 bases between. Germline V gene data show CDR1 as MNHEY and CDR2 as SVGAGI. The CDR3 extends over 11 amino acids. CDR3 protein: CASSRVTEAFF. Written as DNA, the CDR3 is TGTGCCAGCTCCAGGGTCACTGAAGCTTTCTTT.